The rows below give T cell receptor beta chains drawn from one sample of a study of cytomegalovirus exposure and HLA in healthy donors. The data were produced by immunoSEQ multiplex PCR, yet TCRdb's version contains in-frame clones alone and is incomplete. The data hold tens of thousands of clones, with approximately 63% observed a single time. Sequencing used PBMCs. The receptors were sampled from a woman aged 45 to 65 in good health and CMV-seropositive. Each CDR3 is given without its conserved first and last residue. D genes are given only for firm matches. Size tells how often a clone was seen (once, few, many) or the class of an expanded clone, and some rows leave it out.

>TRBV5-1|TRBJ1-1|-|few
ASSPGINHPEATEAF
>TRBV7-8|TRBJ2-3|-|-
ASSLVETTSTDTQY
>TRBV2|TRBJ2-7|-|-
ASGRDAGYEQY
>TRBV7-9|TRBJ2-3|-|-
ASSQGGARTDTQY
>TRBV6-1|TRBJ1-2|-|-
ASSETENYGYT
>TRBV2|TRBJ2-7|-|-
AAISSPGPRYEQY
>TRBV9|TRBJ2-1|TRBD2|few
ASSPLRGAYNEQF
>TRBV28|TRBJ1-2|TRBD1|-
ASRKQGALSYGYT
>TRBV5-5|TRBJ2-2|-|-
ASSLGVTGKAGELF
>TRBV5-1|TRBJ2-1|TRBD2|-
ASSLATASGAYNEQF
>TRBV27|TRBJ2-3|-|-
ASSGVGHTDTQY
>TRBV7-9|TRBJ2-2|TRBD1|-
ASRGPFGTGEGNTGELF
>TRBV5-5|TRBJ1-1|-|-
ASSFAGARGNTEAF
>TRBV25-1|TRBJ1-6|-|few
ASSGWESLH
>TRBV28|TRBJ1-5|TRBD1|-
ATRGTGRQPQH
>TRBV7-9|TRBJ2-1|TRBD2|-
ASSLQRERGEQF
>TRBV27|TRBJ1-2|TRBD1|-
ASSFRDRGGDGYT
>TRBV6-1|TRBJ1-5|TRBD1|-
ASSDNRGQGQPQH
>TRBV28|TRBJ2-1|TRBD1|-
ASSSELGGQGLYNEQF
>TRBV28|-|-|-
ASSLGGGEQY
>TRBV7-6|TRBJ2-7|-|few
ASSLDAQGIFEQY
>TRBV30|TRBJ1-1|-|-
AWSVNGWDTEAF
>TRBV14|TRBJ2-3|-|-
ASMGLLVGDTQY
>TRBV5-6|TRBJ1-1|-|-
ASSPRAGTLNTEAF
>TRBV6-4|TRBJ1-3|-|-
ASSEAAGSGNTIY
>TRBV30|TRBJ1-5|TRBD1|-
AWSIRGQQPQH
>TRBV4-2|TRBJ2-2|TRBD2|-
ASSQDGTSGALTGELF
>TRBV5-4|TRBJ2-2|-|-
ASSWQHGAGELF
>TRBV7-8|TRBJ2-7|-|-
ASSLPAYEQY
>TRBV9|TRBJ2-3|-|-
ASSAQDTQY
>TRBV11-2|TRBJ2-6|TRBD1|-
ASSPRSGGGSGANVLT
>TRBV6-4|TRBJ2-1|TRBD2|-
ASTRRRLAGGHEQF
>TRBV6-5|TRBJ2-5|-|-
ASSYSGSQETQY
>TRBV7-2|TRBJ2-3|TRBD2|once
ASSFFGGTQY
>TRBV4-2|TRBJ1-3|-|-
ASSQDRGPLSGNTIY
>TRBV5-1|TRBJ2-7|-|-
ASSLGQGGYEQY
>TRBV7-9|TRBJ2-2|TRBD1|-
ASSAYGTGDSGELF
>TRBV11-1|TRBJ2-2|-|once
ASSFGVLPGELF
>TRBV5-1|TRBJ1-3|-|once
ASSWDNSGNTIY
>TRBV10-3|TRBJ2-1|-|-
AISVIWQGYNEQF
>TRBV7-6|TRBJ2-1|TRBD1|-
ASSPGQGAGDEQF